These 29 T cell receptor beta chains came from one sample sequenced in a study of blood T cells in healthy people across ages. A J-beta primer mix and a sample-barcoded 5' primer were used in a second PCR of about 7 to 12 cycles. One entry per CDR3 protein results from TCRdb running MiXCR on the 5' RACE reads. The sample comprises 650,000 to 900,000 distinct CDR3 sequences, 60% to 80% of which are singletons, and around a quarter rests with the top ten. The sample taken for sequencing was blood. These receptors were obtained from a man aged 25 to 45 in good health.

This clonotype is deemed large. V usage is TRBV7-8 and J usage is TRBJ2-7, with TRBD1 matching 9 bases. V was pared by 1 base and J by 0 bases, with 4 bases of the junction left unmatched. Germline lookup yields CDR1 SGHVS and CDR2 FQNEAQ. CDR3 length equals 16 residues. The CDR3 nucleotides are TGTGCCAGCAGCTTAGGGGACAGGGTGAGCTCCTACGAGCAGTACTTC. It encodes CASSLGDRVSSYEQYF.

This chain uses TRBV6-5 with TRBJ2-2; TRBD1 or TRBD2 may be the D gene (6 bases each). The CDR3 consists of 15 residues. V was trimmed by 7 bases and J by 6 bases, leaving 18 bases between them. Germline CDR1 MNHEY, CDR2 SVGAGI. As DNA, the CDR3 is TGTGCCAGCAAACGGGGGCTTGTTGAGCCCGGGGAGCTGTTTTTT. Translated, it gives CASKRGLVEPGELFF.

This chain links TRBV12-3 or TRBV12-4 with TRBJ2-3, with D unclear. This CDR3 comprises 14 residues. Between the trimmed V and J ends, which lost 6 bases and 1 base, there was a span of 11 bases. The CDR3 sequence is CASRAGTRTDTQYF. CDR3 in DNA: TGTGCCAGCAGGGCCGGAACCCGCACAGATACGCAGTATTTT.

The V gene is TRBV6-5, the J gene TRBJ2-5; D is possibly TRBD1 or TRBD2 (5 bases each). Trimming pared 2 bases from V and 11 bases from J, leaving 21 bases between. This CDR3 is built from 15 residues. Germline V CDR1 and CDR2: MNHEY, SVGAGI. As DNA, the CDR3 is TGTGCCAGCAGTTACAGGCAGAGGGGTATGAATGAGCAGTACTTC. As protein: CASSYRQRGMNEQYF.

The V gene is TRBV10-3, the J gene TRBJ2-5; TRBD2 matches at 12 bases. Trimming took 8 bases from V and 11 from J; bases not matched to a gene: 12. Germline V CDR1 and CDR2: ENHRY, SYGVKD. The CDR3 loop spans 14 amino acids. The chain's CDR3 is CAIGASGGDNEQYF. The DNA of the CDR3 is TGTGCCATCGGGGCTAGCGGGGGGGACAATGAGCAGTACTTC.

A few counts support this clonotype. The chain links TRBV7-2 to TRBJ1-2; D unclear. The CDR3 has 15 residues. Germline values: CDR1 SGHTA, CDR2 FQGNSA. The V end was cut by 5 bases, the J end by 0 bases, with 13 bases between. The CDR3 is CASSPEGSANYGYTF. The DNA of the CDR3 is TGTGCCAGCAGCCCTGAGGGATCAGCTAACTATGGCTACACCTTC.

This clonotype was seen a few times. The gene calls are TRBV12-3 or TRBV12-4 and TRBJ2-4, with a tentative D call TRBD1 (6 bases). CDR3 length equals 16 residues. The V end was cut by 5 bases, the J end by 0 bases, with 14 bases between. CDR3 amino acids: CASSTDSTLAKNIQYF. The CDR3 DNA is TGTGCCAGCAGTACGGACAGTACCCTAGCCAAAAACATTCAGTACTTC.

In this sample, this clonotype turned up a few times. J is TRBJ1-6 and V is TRBV4-3, with a tentative D call TRBD1 (6 bases). Germline V lookup: CDR1 LGHNA, CDR2 YSLEER. The V end lost 3 bases, the J end lost 5 bases, and 14 bases lay between the germline ends. CDR3 length equals 16 residues. The CDR3 DNA reads TGCGCCAGCAGCCACGTCACACGGACAGATAATTCACCCCTCCACTTT. It encodes CASSHVTRTDNSPLHF.

The CDR3 spells CASSGTVPHGYTF. CDR3 nucleotide sequence: TGTGCCAGCAGCGGGACAGTCCCCCATGGCTACACCTTC. V and J are TRBV5-4 and TRBJ1-2, with 7 bases identical to TRBD1. The germline gives CDR1 SGHNT, CDR2 YYREEE (reference sequence). V shed 4 bases and J 6 bases; nucleotides not matched to a gene: 6. CDR3 length: 13 residues.

The chain uses TRBV2 and TRBJ2-7, with unresolved D. This CDR3 comprises 15 residues. V lost 4 bases to trimming and J lost 0 bases, with 13 bases between them. Germline loops: CDR1 SNHLY, CDR2 FYNNEI. The DNA of the CDR3 is TGTGCCAGCAGTGCCCAGACGTCGAGCTCCTACGAGCAGTACTTC. It is translated as CASSAQTSSSYEQYF.

The J gene is TRBJ1-2, the V gene TRBV2, with D possibly matching TRBD1 (5 bases). Trimming removed 6 bases from V and 3 bases from J, with 17 bases in between. CDR1 is SNHLY, CDR2 FYNNEI, per germline. The CDR3 is 15 residues long. CDR3 in DNA: TGTGCCAGCAGCCCGGGACGGGGGTTGGACTATGGCTACACCTTC. Translating gives CASSPGRGLDYGYTF. Full variable domain (remainder filled in from reference TRBV2 and TRBJ1-2): EPEVTQTPSHQVTQMGQEVILRCVPISNHLYFYWYRQILGQKVEFLVSFYNNEISEKSEIFDDQFSVERPDGSNFTLKIRSTKLEDSAMYFCASSPGRGLDYGYTFGSGTRLTVV.

The rearrangement joins TRBV24-1 to TRBJ2-3; 9 nucleotides match TRBD2. CDR1 and CDR2 from the germline V gene are KGHDR and SFDVKD. The CDR3 totals 16 residues. The trim removed 4 bases at V and 2 bases at J, leaving 6 bases unmatched. CDR3 residues: CATSDLTSGSTDTQYF. The CDR3 DNA reads as TGTGCCACCAGTGACCTGACTAGCGGTTCCACAGATACGCAGTATTTT.

This clonotype was seen only a few times. The DNA of the CDR3 is TGCGCCAGCAGCTTGGCCTATGGACAGGGGGCGTACACCTTC. It codes for CASSLAYGQGAYTF. V usage is TRBV5-1 and J usage is TRBJ1-2; 11 nucleotides match TRBD1. The length of the CDR3 is 14 residues. The V and J ends lost 0 bases and 11 bases, in that order; junction bases with no gene match: 6. CDR1 is SGHRS, CDR2 YFSETQ, per germline.

The sample holds one count of this clonotype. The chain carries TRBV5-5 and TRBJ2-5; D gene uncertain. The CDR3 sequence is 16 residues long. Germline lookup yields CDR1 SGHKS and CDR2 YYEKEE (reference sequence). With 3 bases removed from V and 5 bases from J, the gap between germline ends came to 20 bases. The CDR3 region is CASSSFESSRRETQYF. The CDR3 DNA is TGTGCCAGCAGCTCGTTTGAATCGTCCCGTAGGGAGACCCAGTACTTC.

The rearrangement links TRBV5-1 to TRBJ2-1; tentatively, D is TRBD1 (6 bases). Germline lookup yields CDR1 SGHRS and CDR2 YFSETQ. Trimming stripped 8 bases from V and 4 bases from J, with 16 bases between. The CDR3 length is 14 residues. The CDR3 coding sequence is TGCGCCAGTACCGAGGGGACAAATTACAATGAGCAGTTCTTC. Translating gives CASTEGTNYNEQFF. Together with reference TRBV5-1 and TRBJ2-1, the CDR3 gives the full variable domain: KAGVTQTPRYLIKTRGQQVTLSCSPISGHRSVSWYQQTPGQGLQFLFEYFSETQRNKGNFPGRFSGRQFSNSRSEMNVSTLELGDSALYLCASTEGTNYNEQFFGPGTRLTVL.

V gene TRBV12-3 or TRBV12-4 combines with J gene TRBJ2-4; 7 bases fit TRBD2. The CDR3 is made up of 14 amino acids. V lost 7 bases, J lost 5 bases, and 8 bases stayed unmatched. The CDR3 region has the DNA TGTGCCAGCACCTCCTTGGCGGGGGAAAACATTCAGTACTTC. Protein: CASTSLAGENIQYF.

The chain recombines TRBV5-1 with TRBJ1-2, with D possibly matching TRBD1 (6 bases). The CDR3 has 12 residues. V lost 10 bases and J 8 bases, leaving 18 bases between the germline ends. The germline gives CDR1 SGHRS, CDR2 YFSETQ. The CDR3 is CAAGAPGVGYTF. CDR3 DNA: TGCGCCGCGGGGGCTCCGGGGGTCGGCTACACCTTC. The full variable domain, in which reference TRBV5-1 and TRBJ1-2 provide the parts outside the CDR3, is KAGVTQTPRYLIKTRGQQVTLSCSPISGHRSVSWYQQTPGQGLQFLFEYFSETQRNKGNFPGRFSGRQFSNSRSEMNVSTLELGDSALYLCAAGAPGVGYTFGSGTRLTVV.

The CDR3 region has the DNA TGTGCCAGCAGGACGGGTCGCCTTCAGGGGTACAATGAGCAGTTCTTC. Residues: CASRTGRLQGYNEQFF. The rearrangement joins TRBV2 to TRBJ2-1; tentatively, D is TRBD1 (6 bases). V dropped 6 bases and J dropped 4 bases, with 19 bases sitting between them. The CDR3 runs 16 residues. Germline CDR1 and CDR2: SNHLY and FYNNEI.

This clonotype was observed a few times. The V call is TRBV20-1, the J call TRBJ2-4; no clear D. Germline V gene data show CDR1 as DFQATT and CDR2 as SNEGSKA (reference sequence). This CDR3 has 12 amino acids. The V gene lost 4 bases and the J gene lost 7 bases, with 11 bases spanning the gap. This chain's CDR3 is CSATVGKNIQYF. CDR3 bases: TGCAGTGCTACGGTAGGGAAGAACATTCAGTACTTC.

This chain connects TRBV11-2 to TRBJ1-2, with TRBD1 matching 7 bases. Germline V CDR1 and CDR2: SGHAT, FQNNGV. The CDR3 sequence is 17 residues long. V lost 3 bases, J lost 4 bases, and 14 bases stayed unmatched. The CDR3 sequence: CASSFRAGGHVSYGYTF. In nucleotides, the CDR3 is TGTGCCAGCAGCTTCAGAGCAGGGGGACATGTCAGCTATGGCTACACCTTC.

The V call is TRBV7-8, the J call TRBJ2-3, with D unresolved. In germline, CDR1 is SGHVS, CDR2 FQNEAQ. This CDR3 has 14 amino acids. The V gene lost 6 bases and the J gene lost 4 bases, with 14 bases spanning the gap. The CDR3, as DNA: TGTGCCAGCAGACCTATAGGGTATGCAGATACGCAGTATTTT. Protein: CASRPIGYADTQYF.

The V and J genes are TRBV2 and TRBJ2-1, with D perhaps being TRBD1 or TRBD2 (6 bases each). CDR1 is SNHLY, CDR2 FYNNEI, per germline. Trimming took 5 bases from V and 9 from J, leaving 11 bases between them. The CDR3 loop spans 12 amino acids. Written as DNA, the CDR3 is TGTGCCAGCAGTTACAGGGAGGCTGAGCAGTTCTTC. Its protein product is CASSYREAEQFF.

The rearrangement links TRBV6-5 to TRBJ2-1; D may match TRBD1 or TRBD2 (5 bases each). This CDR3 has 14 residues. The V end was cut by 6 bases, the J end by 13 bases, with 22 bases between. Per germline, CDR1 MNHEY and CDR2 SVGAGI. CDR3 sequence reads: CASRGPGRRLDQFF. In DNA form, the CDR3 reads TGTGCCAGCAGGGGCCCGGGACGCCGATTAGATCAGTTCTTC.

This chain connects TRBV20-1 to TRBJ2-7; the D is unclear. This CDR3 has 12 residues. From germline, CDR1 is DFQATT and CDR2 SNEGSKA (reference sequence). Trimming pared 5 bases from V and 0 bases from J, leaving 8 bases between. CDR3 in amino acids: CSALRSSYEQYF. CDR3 bases: TGCAGTGCTCTCCGTAGCTCCTACGAGCAGTACTTC.

V is TRBV29-1 and J is TRBJ2-6; 9 bases match TRBD1. The germline gives CDR1 SQVTM, CDR2 ANQGSEA. This CDR3 contains 14 residues. J gave up 4 bases and V 4 bases, and 2 bases lay outside the gene matches. The CDR3 region is CSVGDRAGANVLTF. The CDR3 DNA reads TGCAGCGTTGGGGACAGGGCCGGGGCCAACGTCCTGACTTTC.

CDR3 in amino acids: CASSDQQGVWSPLHF. Written as DNA, the CDR3 is TGTGCCAGCAGCGACCAACAGGGGGTTTGGTCACCCCTCCACTTT. This chain uses TRBV9 with TRBJ1-6; 8 bases fit TRBD1. The CDR3 is 15 residues long. Trimming at V came to 3 bases and at J to 10 bases, leaving 9 bases not matched to a gene. CDR1 is SGDLS, CDR2 YYNGEE, per germline.

This rearrangement joins TRBV12-3 or TRBV12-4 to TRBJ2-3, with D perhaps assigned TRBD1 or TRBD2 (5 bases each). Matching the DNA end better, TRBJ2-5 makes the J call doubtful. CDR3 length: 11 residues. The chain's CDR3 is CASSSGGTQYF. The CDR3 DNA reads TGTGCCAGCAGTTCTGGGGGGACCCAGTACTTC.

The chain couples TRBV3-1 to TRBJ2-1; 11 positions match TRBD1. The J segment lost 6 bases and the V segment lost 2 bases, leaving 9 bases of the junction unmatched. The CDR3 is 17 residues long. The germline V gene encodes CDR1 LGHDT and CDR2 YNNKEL (reference sequence). CDR3 coding DNA: TGTGCCAGCAGCCAATCGCCGGGACAGGGGGTTGCCAATGAGCAGTTCTTC. Protein product: CASSQSPGQGVANEQFF.

The chain couples TRBV29-1 to TRBJ1-1; D gene ambiguous. Between the trimmed V and J ends, which lost 4 bases and 0 bases, there was a span of 6 bases. The CDR3 has 12 residues. CDR1 is SQVTM and CDR2 is ANQGSEA in the germline V gene. The CDR3 nucleotides are TGCAGCGTTGCTCCCGTGAACACTGAAGCTTTCTTT. Encoded protein: CSVAPVNTEAFF.